These T cell receptor beta chains were read from a single sample in a study of blood T cell repertoires in COVID-19. Clones were sequenced by immunoSEQ multiplex PCR, and TCRdb holds only the in-frame ones, with some missing. The sample includes roughly 52,000 clones, about 88% of them seen just once. The sequenced material came from peripheral blood. The origin of the receptors is a man aged 60 to 69 with active COVID-19. CDR3s include the opening cysteine and the closing phenylalanine or tryptophan. A D gene is named only where the DNA matches it firmly. Some rows have no size entry. The others give once, few or many, or a class for an expanded clone.

v_gene: TRBV5-1
len: 15
j_gene: TRBJ2-7
d_gene: -
abundance: -
CDR3aa: CASSLPRESSYEQYF
CDR3nt: TGCGCCAGCAGCTTACCCCGGGAGAGCTCCTACGAGCAGTACTTC

v_gene: TRBV12-3/TRBV12-4
len: 13
j_gene: TRBJ2-7
d_gene: TRBD1
abundance: -
CDR3aa: CASSPDRGYEQYF
CDR3nt: TGTGCCAGCAGTCCGGACAGGGGGTACGAGCAGTACTTC

v_gene: TRBV2
len: 13
j_gene: TRBJ2-7
d_gene: -
abundance: -
CDR3aa: CASNGRRAYEQYF
CDR3nt: TGTGCCAGCAACGGTCGCCGGGCCTACGAGCAGTACTTC

v_gene: TRBV13
len: 18
j_gene: TRBJ2-5
d_gene: -
abundance: -
CDR3aa: CASSLFSGGDRSLQTQYF
CDR3nt: TGTGCCAGCAGCTTATTCTCGGGGGGGGACAGAAGCTTACAGACCCAGTACTTC

v_gene: TRBV7-2
len: 14
j_gene: TRBJ1-1
d_gene: -
abundance: -
CDR3aa: CASSFGGPTLGAFF
CDR3nt: TGTGCCAGCAGCTTCGGGGGACCGACACTGGGAGCTTTCTTT

v_gene: TRBV6-5
len: 14
j_gene: TRBJ1-5
d_gene: -
abundance: few
CDR3aa: CASRTGGLNQPQHF
CDR3nt: TGTGCCAGCAGGACGGGGGGTCTCAATCAGCCCCAGCATTTT

v_gene: TRBV15
len: 17
j_gene: TRBJ2-6
d_gene: -
abundance: -
CDR3aa: CATSPEGTKSGANVLTF
CDR3nt: TGTGCCACCAGCCCCGAGGGTACCAAGTCTGGGGCCAACGTCCTGACTTTC

v_gene: TRBV7-9
len: 16
j_gene: TRBJ2-3
d_gene: TRBD2
abundance: -
CDR3aa: CASSFRPSGRADTQYF
CDR3nt: TGTGCCAGCAGCTTCCGCCCTAGCGGGAGGGCAGATACGCAGTATTTT

v_gene: TRBV7-3
len: 14
j_gene: TRBJ2-1
d_gene: TRBD1
abundance: -
CDR3aa: CASTPGQGSNEQFF
CDR3nt: TGTGCCAGCACCCCGGGACAGGGTTCTAATGAGCAGTTCTTC

v_gene: TRBV7-9
len: 17
j_gene: TRBJ2-1
d_gene: TRBD1
abundance: -
CDR3aa: CASSLFSGQGFKEEQFF
CDR3nt: TGTGCCAGCAGCTTATTTTCGGGACAGGGATTTAAGGAGGAGCAGTTCTTC

v_gene: TRBV19
len: 15
j_gene: TRBJ1-3
d_gene: -
abundance: -
CDR3aa: CASSATGFSGNTIYF
CDR3nt: TGTGCCAGTAGTGCGACAGGTTTCTCTGGAAACACCATATATTTT

v_gene: TRBV4-1
len: 15
j_gene: TRBJ2-2
d_gene: TRBD1
abundance: -
CDR3aa: CASSQGQTRTGELFF
CDR3nt: TGCGCCAGCAGCCAGGGACAGACGAGGACCGGGGAGCTGTTTTTT

v_gene: TRBV3-1/TRBV3-2
len: 15
j_gene: TRBJ2-7
d_gene: -
abundance: -
CDR3aa: CASSLNRGGPYEQYF
CDR3nt: TGTGCCAGCAGCCTCAACAGGGGAGGCCCCTACGAGCAGTACTTC

v_gene: TRBV10-3
len: 13
j_gene: TRBJ1-2
d_gene: -
abundance: once
CDR3aa: CAIKGVTDYGYTF
CDR3nt: TGTGCCATCAAGGGGGTAACCGACTATGGCTACACCTTC

v_gene: TRBV5-6
len: 16
j_gene: TRBJ2-5
d_gene: TRBD2
abundance: few
CDR3aa: CASRRWTSGLEETQYF
CDR3nt: TGTGCCAGCAGAAGGTGGACTAGCGGGTTGGAAGAGACCCAGTACTTC

v_gene: TRBV5-1
len: 15
j_gene: TRBJ1-1
d_gene: -
abundance: -
CDR3aa: CASHRDIGMNTEAFF
CDR3nt: TGCGCCAGCCACCGGGACATCGGCATGAACACTGAAGCTTTCTTT

v_gene: TRBV12-3/TRBV12-4
len: 12
j_gene: TRBJ2-7
d_gene: TRBD1
abundance: -
CDR3aa: CASSLPGGEQYF
CDR3nt: TGTGCCAGCAGTTTACCAGGGGGCGAGCAGTACTTC

v_gene: TRBV11-2
len: 16
j_gene: TRBJ2-7
d_gene: TRBD2
abundance: -
CDR3aa: CASSLVASGSSYEQYF
CDR3nt: TGTGCCAGCAGCTTAGTCGCTAGCGGGAGCTCCTACGAGCAGTACTTC

v_gene: TRBV5-1
len: 14
j_gene: TRBJ1-2
d_gene: -
abundance: once
CDR3aa: CASSPGDTYYGYTF
CDR3nt: TGCGCCAGCAGCCCCGGGGACACCTATTATGGCTACACCTTC

v_gene: TRBV5-1
len: 15
j_gene: TRBJ2-1
d_gene: TRBD2
abundance: -
CDR3aa: CASSRSGQTYNEQFF
CDR3nt: TGCGCCAGCAGCCGTAGCGGGCAAACCTACAATGAGCAGTTCTTC

v_gene: TRBV7-2
len: 13
j_gene: TRBJ2-3
d_gene: -
abundance: -
CDR3aa: CASSLAHTDTQYF
CDR3nt: TGTGCCAGCAGCTTAGCTCACACAGATACGCAGTATTTT

v_gene: TRBV21-1
len: 12
j_gene: TRBJ2-1
d_gene: -
abundance: -
CDR3aa: CASSKDKKEQFF
CDR3nt: TGTGCCAGCAGCAAAGACAAGAAAGAGCAGTTCTTC

v_gene: TRBV4-2
len: 17
j_gene: TRBJ2-1
d_gene: -
abundance: -
CDR3aa: CASSQASGGGVYNEQFF
CDR3nt: TGTGCCAGCAGCCAGGCTAGCGGAGGGGGAGTCTACAATGAGCAGTTCTTC

v_gene: TRBV16
len: 13
j_gene: TRBJ1-1
d_gene: -
abundance: -
CDR3aa: CASSQEGDTEAFF
CDR3nt: TGTGCCAGCAGCCAAGAGGGTGACACTGAAGCTTTCTTT

v_gene: TRBV19
len: 16
j_gene: TRBJ1-6
d_gene: TRBD1
abundance: -
CDR3aa: CASSEDRGIPNSPLHF
CDR3nt: TGTGCCAGTAGTGAGGACAGGGGAATTCCAAATTCACCCCTCCACTTT

v_gene: TRBV13
len: 16
j_gene: TRBJ2-3
d_gene: TRBD2
abundance: -
CDR3aa: CASSLPSGRSRDTQYF
CDR3nt: TGTGCCAGCAGCTTACCCAGCGGGAGGTCGAGAGATACGCAGTATTTT

v_gene: TRBV12-3/TRBV12-4
len: 13
j_gene: TRBJ2-7
d_gene: -
abundance: -
CDR3aa: CASSFGPLGEQYF
CDR3nt: TGTGCCAGCAGTTTTGGTCCACTTGGCGAGCAGTACTTC

v_gene: TRBV6-5
len: 16
j_gene: TRBJ2-7
d_gene: TRBD2
abundance: -
CDR3aa: CASSYPLAGDFYEQYF
CDR3nt: TGTGCCAGCAGTTACCCGTTAGCGGGTGACTTCTACGAGCAGTACTTC